This TCR beta chain was observed in a study of blood T cell repertoires in COVID-19. Study-level information: Samples came from the United States, Italy and Spain, spanning acute and convalescent COVID-19. Nucleic acid was either cDNA or gDNA, and it came from T cells, B-cell-depleted T cells, or PBMCs.

In the original processing: Estimation of nucleated cell counts was performed using reference gene primer amplification. Some clones are missing from TCRdb's copy, which holds only in-frame ones; the method was immunoSEQ multiplex PCR. From that table come the V and J calls and clone size; the DNA was used to work out D and trimming. The sample contains approximately 110,000 clones, 80% to 90% of which appear only once. Trimming cost V 6 bases and J 2 bases; bases outside gene matches: 7. The CDR3 consists of 16 residues. Germline V gene sequence: CDR1 LNHDA, CDR2 SQIVND (reference sequence). This chain joins TRBV19 and TRBJ2-2; 9 positions agree with TRBD2. The receptor was derived from a human donor in a cohort sampled during active COVID-19. Material: peripheral blood. DNA for the CDR3: TGTGCCAGTAGAAAGGGACTAGCTCAAAACACCGGGGAGCTGTTTTTT. As protein: CASRKGLAQNTGELFF.